The 22 T cell receptor beta chains in this list originate from one sample, sequenced in a study of vaccination and CD4 T cells after COVID-19. Oncomine TCR Beta short-read sequencing was applied to DNA from cultured CD4+ T cells. Each CDR3 protein is one row after TCRdb ran MiXCR on the PCR reads. This table has more than 12,000 distinct CDR3 sequences, around 48% appearing once. Noted treatment: roughly 11-day PBMC culture with coronavirus spike peptide pools or control peptides (ViraFEST assay). These receptors have no identified antigens. The sequenced material came from CD4+ T cells from blood, cultured in vitro. Source of these receptors: a human donor who had recovered from COVID-19.

The genes are TRBV19 and TRBJ1-2; D uncertain. This CDR3 is 13 amino acids long. The V end lost 1 base, the J end lost 2 bases, and 5 bases lay between the germline ends. Looked up from germline, CDR1 is LNHDA and CDR2 is SQIVND (reference sequence). This chain's CDR3 is CASSIGRNYGYTF. The CDR3 DNA reads as TGTGCCAGTAGTATAGGCCGGAACTATGGCTACACCTTC.

Here the CDR3 reads CSARQGHRAGPLHF. CDR3 DNA: TGCAGTGCTAGGCAGGGACATCGGGCGGGGCCCCTCCACTTT. The V gene is TRBV20-1, the J gene TRBJ1-6; possibly TRBD1 for D (6 bases). Germline CDR1 and CDR2: DFQATT and SNEGSKA (reference sequence). Trimming took 3 bases from V and 13 from J, leaving 19 bases between them. The CDR3 loop spans 14 amino acids.

This chain joins TRBV6-1 and TRBJ2-7; D unresolved. Germline values: CDR1 MNHNS, CDR2 SASEGT. There are 14 residues in the CDR3. The V and J ends lost 4 bases and 7 bases respectively, with 17 bases between them. Here the CDR3 DNA reads TGTGCCAGCAGTGCACAGACAAACATAGGAGAGCAGTACTTC. The encoded protein is CASSAQTNIGEQYF.

This clonotype was observed a few times. This sequence joins TRBV19 and TRBJ2-1, with 10 nucleotides matching TRBD2. This CDR3 comprises 17 residues. V trimming: 9 bases; J trimming: 7 bases; junction bases outside the gene matches: 18. CDR1 LNHDA and CDR2 SQIVND come from the germline V gene (reference sequence). This CDR3 is CASSKIQRGGRGNEQFF. The CDR3 nucleotides are TGTGCCAGCAGCAAGATCCAGCGGGGGGGCCGTGGGAATGAGCAGTTCTTC.

The gene calls are TRBV5-4 and TRBJ2-3; D possibly corresponds to TRBD2 (7 bases). This CDR3 spans 15 amino acids. V lost 3 bases, J lost 3 bases, and 14 bases lay in between. Germline V lookup: CDR1 SGHNT, CDR2 YYREEE (reference sequence). The CDR3 reads CASSWGGDRTDTQYF. The CDR3 nucleotides read TGTGCCAGCAGCTGGGGGGGAGACAGGACAGATACGCAGTATTTT.

This clonotype showed up just a few times. The rearrangement uses TRBV6-1 and TRBJ2-7; perhaps D is TRBD1 or TRBD2 (5 bases each). CDR1 is MNHNS, CDR2 SASEGT, per germline. This CDR3 is built from 14 residues. V was trimmed by 5 bases and J by 0 bases, leaving 11 bases between them. The CDR3 loop reads CASSRDGDSYEQYF. The CDR3 coding sequence is TGTGCCAGCAGTCGGGACGGTGACTCCTACGAGCAGTACTTC.

In this sample, this clonotype turned up a few times. The gene calls are TRBV20-1 and TRBJ1-5; D not resolved. Germline V gene data show CDR1 as DFQATT and CDR2 as SNEGSKA (reference sequence). Trimming shortened V by 0 bases and J by 4 bases, and 16 bases separated the two germline ends. The CDR3 covers 16 residues. Here the CDR3 DNA reads TGCAGTGCTAGAGACCCTAACGGACCCGGAAATCAGCCCCAGCATTTT. Residues: CSARDPNGPGNQPQHF.

The CDR3 nucleotides are TGTGCCAGCAGTTACGGGGACCCCACAGATACGCAGTATTTT. This codes for CASSYGDPTDTQYF. V gene TRBV6-2 or TRBV6-3 combines with J gene TRBJ2-3; possibly TRBD1 or TRBD2 for D (5 bases each). Per germline, CDR1 MNHEY and CDR2 SVGEGT. The CDR3 length is 14 residues. V shed 2 bases and J shed 2 bases, with 8 bases lying between them.

This clonotype was observed a single time. The V call is TRBV6-4, the J call TRBJ2-6; unclear D gene. Germline V lookup: CDR1 MRHNA, CDR2 SNTAGT. V was pared by 6 bases and J by 0 bases, with 9 bases between. The CDR3 length is 15 residues. The CDR3 loop reads CASSDPASGANVLTF. In DNA, the CDR3 is TGTGCCAGCAGCGATCCAGCCTCTGGGGCCAACGTCCTGACTTTC.

This clonotype was observed a few times. The CDR3 nucleotides are TGTGCCAGCAGCTTTACCGCAGCCACAGATACGCAGTATTTT. Amino acid sequence: CASSFTAATDTQYF. V is TRBV7-6 and J is TRBJ2-3; no definite D call. The CDR3 is made up of 14 amino acids. Trimming left V 3 bases short and J 2 bases short, with 9 bases between. Germline V gene lookup returns CDR1 SGHVS and CDR2 FNYEAQ.

This clonotype occurred once. This chain joins TRBV5-4 and TRBJ2-3, with 9 bases identical to TRBD2. This CDR3 region has 17 residues. The germline CDR1 and CDR2 sequences are SGHNT and YYREEE (reference sequence). Unmatched junction bases numbered 9, after V lost 4 bases and J lost 0 bases. The CDR3 DNA sequence: TGTGCCAGCAGCCCACGCGGGGGGGAGGGGAGCACAGATACGCAGTATTTT. Protein: CASSPRGGEGSTDTQYF.

The chain couples TRBV7-2 to TRBJ2-7; D might be TRBD2 (5 bases). Germline CDR1 is SGHTA and CDR2 is FQGNSA. V was shortened by 0 bases and J by 2 bases, with 14 bases between the two germline ends. The CDR3 runs to 16 residues. CDR3 DNA: TGTGCCAGCAGCTTAGCGCAAGGACTCGCCCCCTACGAGCAGTACTTC. Its protein is CASSLAQGLAPYEQYF. The full variable domain, rest sourced from reference TRBV7-2 and TRBJ2-7, is GAGVSQSPSNKVTEKGKDVELRCDPISGHTALYWYRQSLGQGLEFLIYFQGNSAPDKSGLPSDRFSAERTGGSVSTLTIQRTQQEDSAVYLCASSLAQGLAPYEQYFGPGTRLTVT.

CDR3 region: CASSLGIQETQYF. Here the CDR3 DNA reads TGTGCCAGCAGCTTAGGGATCCAAGAGACCCAGTACTTC. This chain joins TRBV11-3 and TRBJ2-5; D remains ambiguous. The CDR3 covers 13 residues. The V and J ends lost 1 base and 1 base respectively, with 4 bases between them. Looked up from germline, CDR1 is SGHNT and CDR2 is YENEEA.

In this sample, this clonotype turned up a few times. The gene calls are TRBV6-1 and TRBJ2-2; 7 nucleotides align to TRBD1. Per the germline V gene, CDR1 is MNHNS and CDR2 is SASEGT. V dropped 11 bases and J dropped 0; count of bases not matched to a gene: 6. The CDR3 totals 14 residues. CDR3 nucleotide sequence: TGTGCCGGAAGACAGGGCCCGAACACCGGGGAGCTGTTTTTT. Its protein is CAGRQGPNTGELFF.

This chain connects TRBV27 to TRBJ2-3, with D unresolved. The CDR3 contains 14 residues. From germline, CDR1 is MNHEY and CDR2 SMNVEV (reference sequence). Trimming pared 0 bases from V and 6 bases from J, leaving 10 bases between. This CDR3 is CASSLSPPGDTQYF. As DNA, the CDR3 is TGTGCCAGCAGTTTATCCCCGCCCGGGGATACGCAGTATTTT.

The chain carries TRBV27 and TRBJ2-5; no clear D gene. Trimming removed 3 bases from V and 2 bases from J, with 13 bases in between. Germline-derived CDR1 and CDR2 are MNHEY and SMNVEV (reference sequence). CDR3 length equals 15 residues. The CDR3 DNA sequence: TGTGCCAGCAGTTTTGCCAGACATATACAAGAGACCCAGTACTTC. Translation gives CASSFARHIQETQYF.

The chain uses TRBV11-3 and TRBJ1-1; the D is unclear. Germline-derived CDR1 and CDR2 are SGHNT and YENEEA. CDR3 length: 14 amino acids. V was pared by 5 bases and J by 1 base, with 11 bases between. The CDR3 DNA is TGTGCCAGCAGCGCTCTTCGTAGGAACACTGAAGCTTTCTTT. It translates to CASSALRRNTEAFF.

This clonotype was seen more than once but under ten times. This chain uses TRBV6-1 with TRBJ1-1; TRBD1 agrees at 9 bases. Germline CDR1 reads MNHNS; CDR2 reads SASEGT. J gave up 6 bases and V 6 bases, and 11 bases lay outside the gene matches. The CDR3 has 15 residues. The DNA of the CDR3 is TGTGCCAGCAGCAACACCCAGACAGGGGGGGCTGAAGCTTTCTTT. Translated: CASSNTQTGGAEAFF.

This chain joins TRBV19 and TRBJ2-5, with 9 bases aligning to TRBD2. Per germline, CDR1 LNHDA and CDR2 SQIVND (reference sequence). This CDR3 comprises 13 residues. V was clipped by 4 bases and J by 7 bases; unmatched bases: 4. CDR3 sequence (DNA): TGTGCCAGTAGTAGCGGGGGGGTCGGGACCCAGTACTTC. This sequence encodes CASSSGGVGTQYF.

This clonotype came up a few times. The CDR3 loop is CSALDGSGPQHF. The CDR3 DNA reads as TGCAGTGCTCTGGACGGATCAGGGCCCCAGCATTTT. The chain employs TRBV20-1 and TRBJ1-5; no clear D gene. Trimming cost V 5 bases and J 9 bases, with 14 bases left between them. This CDR3 comprises 12 residues. Germline CDR1 DFQATT, CDR2 SNEGSKA (reference sequence).

This chain links TRBV6-1 with TRBJ2-7, with D perhaps matching TRBD1 (6 bases). V was trimmed by 6 bases and J by 0 bases, leaving 15 bases between them. Germline V lookup: CDR1 MNHNS, CDR2 SASEGT. CDR3 length: 15 amino acids. The CDR3 nucleotides read TGTGCCAGCAGCCCTCAGGGGTTTAGCTCCTACGAGCAGTACTTC. It codes for CASSPQGFSSYEQYF.

The chain uses TRBV28 and TRBJ1-5; 8 bases align to TRBD1. CDR1 is MDHEN, CDR2 SYDVKM, per germline. With 6 bases clipped from V and 3 bases from J, the junction kept 16 bases outside the gene matches. This CDR3 comprises 18 residues. The DNA of the CDR3 is TGTGCCAGCAGGTACGGCCTTCGACAGGGGAAGGCCAATCAGCCCCAGCATTTT. Protein sequence: CASRYGLRQGKANQPQHF.